The 12 T cell receptor beta chains below all came from one sample that was sequenced in a study of cytomegalovirus exposure and HLA in healthy donors. PCR was performed using 60 Vbeta and 13 Jbeta primers. Clones were sequenced by immunoSEQ multiplex PCR, and TCRdb holds only the in-frame ones, with some missing. The sample has about 96,000 clones, around 79% seen once. The source material was PBMCs. The origin of the receptors is a female donor in good health and CMV-seropositive.

The chain couples TRBV4-3 to TRBJ2-7; the D is unclear. Germline CDR1 LGHNA, CDR2 YSLEER. V was clipped by 0 bases and J by 4 bases, with 7 bases between them. The CDR3 is made up of 13 amino acids. CDR3 loop: CASSQEARYEQYF. As DNA, the CDR3 is TGCGCCAGCAGCCAAGAAGCCCGATACGAGCAGTACTTC.

This rearrangement joins TRBV28 to TRBJ2-1; D gene uncertain. The CDR3 runs 13 residues. Per germline, CDR1 MDHEN and CDR2 SYDVKM. V was clipped by 7 bases and J by 2 bases, with 9 bases between them. For the CDR3, the DNA is TGTGCCAGCACCCCCATCCCCTACAATGAGCAGTTCTTC. Its protein is CASTPIPYNEQFF.

The table lists this clone with a few counts. V is TRBV11-2 and J is TRBJ2-5, with D possibly matching TRBD1 (6 bases). V dropped 0 bases and J dropped 9 bases, with 20 bases sitting between them. The length of the CDR3 is 16 residues. Germline V gene lookup returns CDR1 SGHAT and CDR2 FQNNGV. CDR3 amino acids: CASSLDLGTKVLSQYF. In DNA form, the CDR3 reads TGTGCCAGCAGCTTAGATTTGGGGACAAAGGTACTGTCCCAGTACTTC.

This clone occurred once. This chain uses TRBV7-8 with TRBJ1-2; D gene uncertain. CDR1 and CDR2 (germline): SGHVS, FQNEAQ. Trimming took off 5 bases at V and 0 bases at J, with 10 bases between the two ends. There are 14 residues in the CDR3. In DNA form, the CDR3 reads TGTGCCAGCAGCCCTAGCGGGGCTAACTATGGCTACACCTTC. This sequence encodes CASSPSGANYGYTF. The variable domain in full, with the rest retrieved from reference TRBV7-8 and TRBJ1-2, is GAGVSQSPRYKVAKRGQDVALRCDPISGHVSLFWYQQALGQGPEFLTYFQNEAQLDKSGLPSDRFFAERPEGSVSTLKIQRTQQEDSAVYLCASSPSGANYGYTFGSGTRLTVV.

The DNA of the CDR3 is TGTGCCAGCAGCGTATCCGTGTATAATTCACCCCTCCACTTT. Its translation is CASSVSVYNSPLHF. The chain links TRBV9 to TRBJ1-6, with no clear D. The length of the CDR3 is 14 residues. The germline gives CDR1 SGDLS, CDR2 YYNGEE. V was shortened by 1 base and J by 4 bases, with 6 bases between the two germline ends.

V is TRBV11-3 and J is TRBJ2-1, with TRBD1 identical over 7 bases. Trimming removed 5 bases from V and 9 bases from J; junction bases left unmatched: 7. Per the germline V gene, CDR1 is SGHNT and CDR2 is YENEEA. The CDR3 spans 13 residues. The CDR3 loop is CASSTGVWGEQFF. The DNA of the CDR3 is TGTGCCAGCAGCACAGGGGTATGGGGTGAGCAGTTCTTC.

The chain is built from TRBV10-3 and TRBJ1-5; possible D gene TRBD1, 5 bases. V shed 10 bases and J shed 8 bases, with 18 bases lying between them. There are 13 residues in the CDR3. Per the germline V gene, CDR1 is ENHRY and CDR2 is SYGVKD. The CDR3 region is CATGGAGREPQHF. Here the CDR3 DNA reads TGTGCCACCGGCGGGGCAGGGAGGGAGCCCCAGCATTTT.

This clone was detected once. The chain combines TRBV11-2 with TRBJ1-1; D may be TRBD1 (5 bases). The CDR3 contains 15 residues. Germline assignment: CDR1 SGHAT and CDR2 FQNNGV. Deletions cut 3 bases from V and 8 bases from J, with 19 bases between. This chain's CDR3 is CASSFDRILRTEAFF. In DNA, the CDR3 is TGTGCCAGCAGCTTTGATAGGATTTTACGGACAGAAGCTTTCTTT.

This clone was observed a single time. V is TRBV10-3 and J is TRBJ1-6; D is unclear. The germline gives CDR1 ENHRY, CDR2 SYGVKD. Trimming took 3 bases from V and 14 from J, leaving 11 bases between them. This CDR3 spans 12 amino acids. CDR3 bases: TGTGCCATCAGTGAAGATAGGCGGGCCCTCCACTTT. Its protein is CAISEDRRALHF.

This chain connects TRBV4-3 to TRBJ1-1; 10 positions agree with TRBD1. The germline gives CDR1 LGHNA, CDR2 YSLEER. V lost 4 bases, J lost 5 bases, and 4 bases stayed unmatched. The CDR3 covers 14 residues. CDR3: CASSRGQGGTEAFF. CDR3 bases: TGCGCCAGCAGCCGTGGACAGGGGGGAACTGAAGCTTTCTTT.

The genes are TRBV27 and TRBJ2-7, with 13 bases fitting TRBD2. Germline loops: CDR1 MNHEY, CDR2 SMNVEV (reference sequence). Germline trimming cut 5 bases from V and 4 bases from J; bases unmatched to any gene: 2. The CDR3 is made up of 14 amino acids. In nucleotides, the CDR3 is TGTGCCAGCAGTGGACTAGCGGGGGTGTACGAGCAGTACTTC. Its translation is CASSGLAGVYEQYF.

V and J are TRBV30 and TRBJ2-7; D possibly corresponds to TRBD2 (5 bases). The CDR3 spans 14 residues. Germline-derived CDR1 and CDR2 are GTSNPN and SVGIG (reference sequence). Trimming stripped 1 base from V and 1 base from J, with 11 bases between. The CDR3 reads CAWSDGVGSYEQYF. CDR3 nucleotides: TGTGCCTGGAGTGACGGGGTAGGGTCCTACGAGCAGTACTTC.